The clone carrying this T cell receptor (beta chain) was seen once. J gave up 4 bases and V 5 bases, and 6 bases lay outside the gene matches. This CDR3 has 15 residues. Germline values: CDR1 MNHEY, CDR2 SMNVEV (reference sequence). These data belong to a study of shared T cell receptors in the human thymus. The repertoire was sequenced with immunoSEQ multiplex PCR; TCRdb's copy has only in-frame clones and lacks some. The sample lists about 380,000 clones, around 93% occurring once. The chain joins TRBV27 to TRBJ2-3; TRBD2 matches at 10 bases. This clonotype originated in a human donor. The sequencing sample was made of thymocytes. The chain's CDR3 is CASSLAGERADTQYF. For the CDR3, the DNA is TGTGCCAGCAGTCTAGCGGGAGAGAGGGCAGATACGCAGTATTTT.